This TCR beta chain was documented in a study of T cell clonality in common variable immunodeficiency. Aged about 9 to 64 years, CVID subjects averaged around 40 years old. Caucasian heritage predominated among both patients and controls. CVID subjects were neither ill nor on immunomodulatory or immunosuppressive medication at sampling. This clone was observed at least ten times. Its antigen is undetermined. The CDR3 end lies 3 residues beyond the end of the read and is filled in from the germline J gene. Study findings and constraints: Common variable immunodeficiency TCR beta sequences reportedly had fewer deletions and N-nucleotide insertions.

CVID and control samples used equivalent genomic DNA input. Profiling relied on immunoSEQ multiplex PCR, and the TCRdb table lists in-frame clones only, not all of them. This sample comprises roughly 39,000 clones, none seen once only. The length of the CDR3 is 15 residues. Trimming stripped 1 base from V and 4 bases from J, with 12 bases between. The germline V gene encodes CDR1 SGHKS and CDR2 YYEKEE (reference sequence). Source material: peripheral blood mononuclear cells. The receptor comes from a human donor with common variable immunodeficiency. This sequence joins TRBV5-5 and TRBJ1-5; D uncertain. The covered CDR3 bases are TGTGCCAGCAGCTTGTGGCAGGAGATGAATCAGCCC. Translating it yields CASSLWQEMNQP. The CDR3 as a whole reads CASSLWQEMNQPQHF.